These T cell receptor beta chains were read from a single sample in a study of shared clonotypes between healthy human individuals. Sequencing was performed with immunoSEQ multiplex PCR; in TCRdb, only in-frame clones are kept and a portion is missing. The sample shows fewer than 1.8 million clones, less than 99% of them seen only once. The source material was naive CD4+ T cells sorted from blood. These receptors all come from a man aged 25-40 years in good health. The CDR3 runs from the conserved cysteine through the conserved F or W. D genes are given only for firm matches. The size field is filled for only some rows; it gives once, few, many or a size class.

clone_size j_call v_call d_call cdr3_nt cdr3_aa
- TRBJ1-5 TRBV5-8 - TGTGCCAGCAGCTCCAGGGTAAGTTTGGATCAGCCCCAGCATTTT CASSSRVSLDQPQHF
- TRBJ2-1 TRBV2 - TGTGCCAGCAGCGTTACCGGGACCCAATACAATGAGCAGTTCTTC CASSVTGTQYNEQFF
- TRBJ2-5 TRBV10-3 TRBD2 TGTGCCATCAGTGAGCAGACTAGCGGGTTGGAGACCCAGTACTTC CAISEQTSGLETQYF
- TRBJ1-5 TRBV29-1 - TGCAGCGTTGTAGTACGACTCAATCAGCCCCAGCATTTT CSVVVRLNQPQHF
- TRBJ1-5 TRBV10-3 - TGTGCCATCAGTGATTACGGGGGCAGTCAGCCCCAGCATTTT CAISDYGGSQPQHF
- TRBJ2-3 TRBV5-1 - TGCGCCAGCAGCTTGGTAGTGTCAGATACGCAGTATTTT CASSLVVSDTQYF
- TRBJ2-1 TRBV5-4 TRBD2 TGTGCCAGCAGCCAGGAGACTAGCGGGGAATACAATGAGCAGTTCTTC CASSQETSGEYNEQFF
- TRBJ2-7 TRBV11-3 TRBD2 TGTGCCAGCAGCCTTTCGGTCTCGGCGGGAGTCTCCTACGAGCAGTACTTC CASSLSVSAGVSYEQYF
- TRBJ2-1 TRBV5-1 TRBD2 TGCGCCAGCAGCGTCCAGGGAGGGAATGAGCAGTTCTTC CASSVQGGNEQFF
- TRBJ1-1 TRBV19 TRBD1 TGTGCCAGTAGTATAGTCTGGGGACAGGGCGGTGAAGCTTTCTTT CASSIVWGQGGEAFF
- TRBJ2-5 TRBV6-6 TRBD1 TGTGCCAGCAGTTTGACCCAGGGGGCGGAGACCCAGTACTTC CASSLTQGAETQYF
once TRBJ2-7 TRBV7-9 TRBD2 TGTGCCAGCAGCTTTCAGCGGGGGTTGGCCGAGCAGTACTTC CASSFQRGLAEQYF
- TRBJ2-7 TRBV28 - TGTGCCAGCAGTTTATCCGGGTGGTTCTCGGGCCGTAGCTCCTACGAGCAGTACTTC CASSLSGWFSGRSSYEQYF
- TRBJ1-4 TRBV5-1 TRBD1 TGCGCCAGCAGCCTGACAGGGATCGGGGAAAAACTGTTTTTT CASSLTGIGEKLFF
- TRBJ2-7 TRBV11-2 - TGTGCCAGCAGCTTAGCATCTTACGAGCAGTACTTC CASSLASYEQYF
- TRBJ2-7 TRBV28 TRBD2 TGTGCCACCATAGATGGGGGGGCCTACGAGCAGTACTTC CATIDGGAYEQYF
- TRBJ2-1 TRBV29-1 TRBD1 TGCAGCGTTGAAGATCTGACAGGGGATGAGCAGTTCTTC CSVEDLTGDEQFF
once TRBJ2-7 TRBV2 TRBD2 TGTGCCAGCAGCATGGGACTAGCGGGAGGGCCCTCCGAGCAGTACTTC CASSMGLAGGPSEQYF
- TRBJ2-3 TRBV9 - TGTGCCAGCAGCGGATCCGGGACCCCCACAGATACGCAGTATTTT CASSGSGTPTDTQYF
once TRBJ2-5 TRBV28 TRBD1 TGTGCCAGCAGCCCACTCGGGACAGGCCAAGAGACCCAGTACTTC CASSPLGTGQETQYF
- TRBJ2-7 TRBV4-1 TRBD1 TGCGCCAGCAGCCATATTGGACAGGGGGCTGGAGAGCAGTACTTC CASSHIGQGAGEQYF
- TRBJ2-1 TRBV6-5 - TGTGCCAGCAGCTACACCGGCGGATTACGCGATGAGCAGTTCTTC CASSYTGGLRDEQFF
- TRBJ2-3 TRBV25-1 - TGTGCCAGCAGTCTTCAGTTATCCACAGATACGCAGTATTTT CASSLQLSTDTQYF
- TRBJ2-2 TRBV2 - TGTGCCAGCAGCGCAGGTTCCGGGGAGCTGTTTTTT CASSAGSGELFF
- TRBJ2-7 TRBV5-1 - TGCGCCAGCAGTTGGGACAACTACTCCTACGAGCAGTACTTC CASSWDNYSYEQYF
- TRBJ2-1 TRBV5-4 TRBD2 TGTGCCAGCAAGGGCGGGAGCCTGGGGAATGAGCAGTTCTTC CASKGGSLGNEQFF
- TRBJ2-2 TRBV6-5 - TGTGCCAGTTGGACAGCGAACACCGGGGAGCTGTTTTTT CASWTANTGELFF
- TRBJ2-7 TRBV10-2 - TGCGCCAGCAGTGATCGGGGGTACCACGAGCAGTACTTC CASSDRGYHEQYF